This T cell receptor (beta chain) was captured in a study of blood T cell repertoires in COVID-19. As for the study in general: The United States, Italy and Spain were the sources of the acute and convalescent COVID-19 samples. From T cells, B-cell-depleted T cells, or PBMCs came the material, which was cDNA or gDNA.

As processed by the authors: Counts of nucleated cells, estimated from reference gene primer amplification, were obtained. The data were produced by immunoSEQ multiplex PCR, yet TCRdb's version contains in-frame clones alone and is incomplete. The V and J calls and clone size are taken from that table; D and trimming were inferred from the DNA. The sample has about 210,000 clones; almost 85% are singletons. The TCR originated in a woman in her thirties or forties with acute or convalescent COVID-19. Source material: peripheral blood.

This CDR3 reads CASSQRSGTTQYF. CDR3 DNA sequence: TGTGCCAGCAGCCAGAGGTCCGGAACTACGCAGTATTTT. The genes are TRBV14 and TRBJ2-3; D unresolved. CDR1 is SGHDN, CDR2 FVKESK, per germline. CDR3 length: 13 residues. V was pared by 3 bases and J by 8 bases, with 12 bases between. Complete variable domain (other parts from reference TRBV14 and TRBJ2-3): EAGVTQFPSHSVIEKGQTVTLRCDPISGHDNLYWYRRVMGKEIKFLLHFVKESKQDESGMPNNRFLAERTGGTYSTLKVQPAELEDSGVYFCASSQRSGTTQYFGPGTRLTVL.